This entry lists 20 T cell receptor beta chains sequenced from one sample in a study of monozygotic twins with inflammatory bowel disease. TCRdb re-called the 5' RACE reads and gives one entry per CDR3 protein, without DNA. The sample's table shows 300,000 to 400,000 distinct CDR3 sequences. The sequenced sample was blood. The receptors come from a human donor with ulcerative colitis or Crohn's disease, or a healthy co-twin of an affected twin (not recorded which).

The rearrangement links TRBV6-2 or TRBV6-3 to TRBJ2-4; TCRdb picks TRBD1, but there is no DNA to check that call. This CDR3 spans 17 amino acids. Germline V gene sequence: CDR1 MNHEY, CDR2 SVGEGT. The CDR3 reads CASGYVVGELAKNIQYF.

The chain recombines TRBV20-1 with TRBJ1-1; as DNA is missing, the TRBD1 call by TCRdb cannot be tested. The CDR3 has 13 residues. CDR1 and CDR2 (germline): DFQATT, SNEGSKA (reference sequence). CDR3 sequence reads: CSAVSGQARSAFF.

The chain couples TRBV29-1 to TRBJ2-5; lacking DNA, the TRBD1 call made by TCRdb goes unchecked. The CDR3 is 13 amino acids. Germline CDR1 reads SQVTM; CDR2 reads ANQGSEA. The CDR3 spells CSTRLSDSGTQYF.

The rearrangement links TRBV20-1 to TRBJ2-1. Germline assignment: CDR1 DFQATT and CDR2 SNEGSKA (reference sequence). The CDR3 runs 15 residues. The CDR3 sequence is CSARDLGKAYNEQFF.

V gene TRBV4-1 combines with J gene TRBJ2-3; TCRdb calls TRBD2, which cannot be checked without DNA. CDR3 length: 18 amino acids. CDR1 MGHRA and CDR2 YSYEKL come from the germline V gene. The CDR3 region is CASSQDIGLAGATDTQYF.

The V call is TRBV7-8, the J call TRBJ2-3; TCRdb names TRBD1, which stays unverified in the absence of DNA. Germline CDR1 is SGHVS and CDR2 is FQNEAQ. This CDR3 is 16 amino acids long. CDR3 sequence: CASSPGGRGGTDTQYF. The full variable domain, rest sourced from reference TRBV7-8 and TRBJ2-3, is GAGVSQSPRYKVAKRGQDVALRCDPISGHVSLFWYQQALGQGPEFLTYFQNEAQLDKSGLPSDRFFAERPEGSVSTLKIQRTQQEDSAVYLCASSPGGRGGTDTQYFGPGTRLTVL.

The rearrangement uses TRBV5-1 and TRBJ2-7; TCRdb indicates TRBD1, and absent DNA this call remains unverified. The CDR3 is made up of 15 amino acids. Germline V gene data show CDR1 as SGHRS and CDR2 as YFSETQ. Here the CDR3 reads CASSQGTGGSYEQYF.

This chain uses TRBV12-3 or TRBV12-4 with TRBJ2-5; TCRdb returns TRBD2, unconfirmable since there is no DNA. The CDR3 is 15 amino acids. CDR3 sequence reads: CASSQITSPRETQYF.

The chain uses TRBV20-1 and TRBJ2-7; TCRdb designates TRBD1, a call that cannot be tested without DNA. The CDR3 contains 13 residues. Germline V gives CDR1 DFQATT, CDR2 SNEGSKA (reference sequence). CDR3 in amino acids: CSAHRTGGREQYF.

V is TRBV5-5 and J is TRBJ2-3; TCRdb lists TRBD2, though no DNA is available to test this call. The germline gives CDR1 SGHKS, CDR2 YYEKEE (reference sequence). The CDR3 sequence is 14 residues long. CDR3 loop: CASSPSGGVDTQYF.

The rearrangement uses TRBV7-2 and TRBJ1-3; TCRdb proposes TRBD1, but this gene call is untestable without DNA. This CDR3 comprises 17 residues. The V gene's germline CDR1 is SGHTA and CDR2 FQGNSA. The CDR3: CASSSPRDSGSGNTIYF.

The V gene is TRBV20-1, the J gene TRBJ2-3; the TRBD1 assignment by TCRdb is unverifiable without DNA. Germline-derived CDR1 and CDR2 are DFQATT and SNEGSKA (reference sequence). The CDR3 spans 16 residues. The CDR3 sequence is CSAREGRGRRTDTQYF.

V is TRBV7-9 and J is TRBJ2-5; no DNA is available, so the TRBD1 call from TCRdb remains unchecked. The germline gives CDR1 SEHNR, CDR2 FQNEAQ (reference sequence). The CDR3 loop spans 17 amino acids. The CDR3 region is CASSSTPHDRAEETQYF.

The chain combines TRBV5-1 with TRBJ2-3; the TRBD2 assignment by TCRdb is unverifiable without DNA. Germline loops: CDR1 SGHRS, CDR2 YFSETQ. The CDR3 has 17 amino acids. CDR3 residues: CASSLAGGALSTDTQYF.

The genes are TRBV6-5 and TRBJ2-3; without DNA, the TCRdb call of TRBD1 cannot be checked. The CDR3 runs 16 residues. Germline V gene data show CDR1 as MNHEY and CDR2 as SVGAGI. This CDR3 is CASSHRDRGSADTQYF.

The V and J genes are TRBV11-1 and TRBJ2-1; the TCRdb D gene call, TRBD2, has no DNA to confirm it. Germline V gives CDR1 SGHAT, CDR2 FQDESV (reference sequence). The CDR3 length is 19 residues. CDR3 protein: CASSLVGLAGGLPGNEQFF.

The V and J genes are TRBV6-2 or TRBV6-3 and TRBJ2-7; without DNA, the TCRdb call of TRBD1 cannot be checked. CDR1 is MNHEY, CDR2 SVGEGT, per germline. The CDR3 runs 14 residues. The CDR3 here is CASLPTAGAYEQYF.

This chain joins TRBV12-3 or TRBV12-4 and TRBJ2-2; TCRdb gives TRBD1 as the D gene, but with no DNA this cannot be confirmed. CDR3 size: 12 residues. CDR3 sequence reads: CASSPGDWELFF.

The V gene is TRBV4-3, the J gene TRBJ2-1; with no DNA, the TCRdb D assignment of TRBD2 cannot be verified. Germline loops: CDR1 LGHNA, CDR2 YSLEER. The CDR3 contains 16 residues. The CDR3 loop reads CASSQESLAGATGQFF.

The chain recombines TRBV6-1 with TRBJ2-7; TCRdb reports TRBD1, a call that lacks DNA to check it against. The germline CDR1 and CDR2 sequences are MNHNS and SASEGT. This CDR3 spans 15 amino acids. The chain's CDR3 is CASTQGAWGSYEQYF.